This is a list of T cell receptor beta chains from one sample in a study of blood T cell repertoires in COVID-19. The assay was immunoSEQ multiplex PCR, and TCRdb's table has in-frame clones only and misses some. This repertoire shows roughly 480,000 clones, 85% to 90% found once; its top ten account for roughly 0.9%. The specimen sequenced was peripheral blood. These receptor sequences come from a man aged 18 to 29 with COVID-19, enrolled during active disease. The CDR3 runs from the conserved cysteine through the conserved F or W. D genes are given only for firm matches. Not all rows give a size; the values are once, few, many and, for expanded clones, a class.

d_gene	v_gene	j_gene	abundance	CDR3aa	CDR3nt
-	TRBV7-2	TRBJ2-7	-	CASSLGGGGSYEQYF	TGTGCCAGCAGCTTAGGTGGTGGAGGGTCCTACGAGCAGTACTTC
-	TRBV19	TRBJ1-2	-	CASSQGGGGYTF	TGTGCCAGTAGTCAGGGCGGGGGTGGCTACACCTTC
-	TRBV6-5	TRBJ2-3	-	CASSRARTDTQYF	TGTGCCAGCAGCCGAGCGAGAACAGATACGCAGTATTTT
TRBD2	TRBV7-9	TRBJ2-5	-	CASSLGTSGLYFWETQYF	TGTGCCAGCAGCTTAGGGACTAGCGGGCTTTATTTCTGGGAGACCCAGTACTTC
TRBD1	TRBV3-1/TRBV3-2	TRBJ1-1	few	CASSSPLTGWTEAFF	TGTGCCAGCAGCTCCCCCTTGACAGGGTGGACTGAAGCTTTCTTT
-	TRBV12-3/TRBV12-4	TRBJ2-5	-	CASARWSQETQYF	TGTGCCAGCGCACGTTGGAGCCAAGAGACCCAGTACTTC
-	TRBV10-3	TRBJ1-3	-	CAIGKGGARLNSGNTIYF	TGTGCCATCGGCAAAGGCGGGGCCCGTTTAAACTCTGGAAACACCATATATTTT
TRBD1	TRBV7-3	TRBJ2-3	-	CASSSKTGGADTQYF	TGTGCCAGCAGCAGTAAAACAGGGGGAGCAGATACGCAGTATTTT
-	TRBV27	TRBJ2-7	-	CASSSEAEYEQYF	TGTGCCAGCAGTTCTGAGGCCGAGTACGAGCAGTACTTC
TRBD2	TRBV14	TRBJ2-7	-	CASSQEGTSWYEQYF	TGTGCCAGCAGCCAAGAGGGGACTAGCTGGTACGAGCAGTACTTC
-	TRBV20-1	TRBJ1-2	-	CSAPTRVGYTF	TGCAGTGCTCCTACCAGGGTTGGCTACACCTTC
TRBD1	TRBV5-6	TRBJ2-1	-	CASSLWDRGPEQFF	TGTGCCAGCAGCTTGTGGGACAGGGGGCCTGAGCAGTTCTTC
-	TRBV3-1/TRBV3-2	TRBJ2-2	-	CASSQREIGELFF	TGTGCCAGCAGCCAAAGGGAGATCGGGGAGCTGTTTTTT
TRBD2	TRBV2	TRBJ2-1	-	CASSGTRSDEQFF	TGTGCCAGCAGTGGGACTAGGTCCGATGAGCAGTTCTTC
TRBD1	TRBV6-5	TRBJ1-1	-	CASRQGGGRTTEAFF	TGTGCCAGCAGACAAGGGGGCGGACGGACCACTGAAGCTTTCTTT
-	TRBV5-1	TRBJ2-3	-	CASSLGAYTDTQYF	TGCGCCAGCAGCTTGGGGGCCTACACAGATACGCAGTATTTT
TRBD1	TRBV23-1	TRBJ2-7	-	CASRPPPGQGAHAGSYF	TGCGCCAGCAGACCCCCCCCGGGACAGGGGGCCCATGCAGGATCGTACTTC
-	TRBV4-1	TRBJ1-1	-	CASSQERGGTEAFF	TGCGCCAGCAGCCAAGAAAGGGGGGGGACTGAAGCTTTCTTT
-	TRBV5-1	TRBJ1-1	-	CASSLRTVKTEAFF	TGCGCCAGCAGCTTACGGACAGTGAAAACTGAAGCTTTCTTT
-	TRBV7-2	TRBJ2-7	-	CASSLPDRVNSYEQYF	TGTGCCAGCAGCTTACCAGACAGAGTAAACTCCTACGAGCAGTACTTC
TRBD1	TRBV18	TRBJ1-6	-	CASSPRGQGNSPLHF	TGTGCCAGCTCACCAAGGGGACAGGGGAATTCACCCCTCCACTTT
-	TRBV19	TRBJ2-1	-	CASSPRDTYNEQFF	TGTGCCAGTAGTCCACGGGACACCTACAATGAGCAGTTCTTC
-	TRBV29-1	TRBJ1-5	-	CSVGSGSNQPQHF	TGCAGCGTTGGTAGCGGAAGTAATCAGCCCCAGCATTTT
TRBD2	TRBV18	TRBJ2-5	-	CASSPPPGGETQYF	TGTGCCAGCTCACCACCACCCGGGGGGGAGACCCAGTACTTC
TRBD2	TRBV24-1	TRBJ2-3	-	CATSDVPAGVGTDTQYF	TGTGCCACCAGTGATGTTCCAGCGGGAGTAGGCACAGATACGCAGTATTTT
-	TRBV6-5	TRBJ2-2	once	CASTNYRDLYGELFF	TGTGCCAGCACCAACTACCGGGATCTTTATGGGGAGCTGTTTTTT
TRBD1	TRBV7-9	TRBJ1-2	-	CASSPTGANYGYTF	TGTGCCAGCAGTCCTACAGGGGCTAACTATGGCTACACCTTC
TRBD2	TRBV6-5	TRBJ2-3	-	CASSSGLAPSTDTQYF	TGTGCCAGCAGTTCAGGACTAGCCCCTAGCACAGATACGCAGTATTTT
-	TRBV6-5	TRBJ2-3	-	CASSYTTDTQYF	TGTGCCAGCAGTTACACTACAGATACGCAGTATTTT
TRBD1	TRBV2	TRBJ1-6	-	CASINERGLGSPLHF	TGTGCCAGCATCAATGAGAGGGGGCTAGGTTCACCCCTCCACTTT
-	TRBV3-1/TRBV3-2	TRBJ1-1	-	CASSQEAGSSPEAFF	TGTGCCAGCAGCCAAGAGGCGGGTAGCTCCCCTGAAGCTTTCTTT
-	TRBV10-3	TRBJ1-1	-	CAIRGGGTEAFF	TGTGCCATCAGGGGGGGAGGCACTGAAGCTTTCTTT
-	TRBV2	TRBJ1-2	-	CASEIDGGAGYGYTF	TGTGCCAGCGAAATAGACGGGGGGGCTGGATATGGCTACACCTTC
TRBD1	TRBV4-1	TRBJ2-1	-	CASSQFGQGQRGEQFF	TGCGCCAGCAGCCAATTTGGACAGGGTCAACGCGGTGAGCAGTTCTTC
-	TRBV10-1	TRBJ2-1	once	CASSAGSYNEQFF	TGCGCCAGCAGCGCAGGGTCCTACAATGAGCAGTTCTTC
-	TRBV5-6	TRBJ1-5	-	CASSDRSNQPQHF	TGTGCCAGCAGCGACAGGAGCAATCAGCCCCAGCATTTT
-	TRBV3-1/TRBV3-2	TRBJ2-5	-	CASSPSNKETQYF	TGTGCCAGCAGTCCTTCCAACAAAGAGACCCAGTACTTC
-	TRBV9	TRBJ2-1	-	CASSVSSNEQFF	TGTGCCAGCAGCGTTAGCAGCAATGAGCAGTTCTTC
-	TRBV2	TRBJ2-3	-	CASSVTGTDTQYF	TGTGCCAGCAGTGTGACGGGAACAGATACGCAGTATTTT
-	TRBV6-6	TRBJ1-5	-	CASTHSGVNQPQHF	TGTGCCAGCACCCATTCAGGGGTCAATCAGCCCCAGCATTTT
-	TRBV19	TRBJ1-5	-	CASSIGAGHNQPQHF	TGTGCCAGTAGTATAGGAGCGGGACATAACCAGCCCCAGCATTTT
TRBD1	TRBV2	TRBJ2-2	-	CASIGTRDRATGELFF	TGTGCCAGCATAGGGACCCGGGACAGGGCTACCGGGGAGCTGTTTTTT
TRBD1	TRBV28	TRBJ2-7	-	CASSTGTGSYEQYF	TGTGCCAGCAGTACCGGGACAGGCTCCTACGAGCAGTACTTC
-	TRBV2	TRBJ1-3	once	CASSLDRAGNTIYF	TGTGCCAGCAGTCTCGACAGAGCTGGAAACACCATATATTTT
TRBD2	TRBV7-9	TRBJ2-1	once	CASSSTSGTDNEQFF	TGTGCCAGCAGCTCCACTAGCGGGACCGACAATGAGCAGTTCTTC
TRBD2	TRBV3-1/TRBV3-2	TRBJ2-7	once	CASSLREQQYF	TGTGCCAGCAGCCTGCGGGAGCAGCAGTACTTC
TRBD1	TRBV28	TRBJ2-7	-	CASTQTGTGAYEQYF	TGTGCCAGCACCCAGACCGGGACAGGGGCCTACGAGCAGTACTTC
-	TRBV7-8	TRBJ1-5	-	CASSSQGIARGPQHF	TGTGCCAGCAGCTCCCAAGGAATAGCACGAGGGCCCCAGCATTTT
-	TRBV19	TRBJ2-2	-	CASSMEGRTGELFF	TGTGCCAGTAGTATGGAGGGTCGCACCGGGGAGCTGTTTTTT
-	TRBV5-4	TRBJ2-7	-	CASSPVPSSYEQYF	TGTGCCAGCAGCCCCGTTCCGAGCTCCTACGAGCAGTACTTC
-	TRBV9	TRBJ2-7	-	CASSGTSGVGEQYF	TGTGCCAGCAGCGGAACGTCCGGGGTAGGCGAGCAGTACTTC
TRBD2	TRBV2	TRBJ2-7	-	CASNSLAGTYEQYF	TGTGCCAGCAATTCGCTAGCGGGGACCTACGAGCAGTACTTC
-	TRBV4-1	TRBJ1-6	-	CASSSGNSPLHF	TGCGCCAGCAGTTCGGGTAATTCACCCCTCCACTTT
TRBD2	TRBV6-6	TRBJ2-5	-	CASSYSTSGGAETQYF	TGTGCCAGCAGTTACTCGACTAGCGGGGGAGCAGAGACCCAGTACTTC
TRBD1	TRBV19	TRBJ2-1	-	CASSVGQKGNEQFF	TGTGCCAGTAGTGTGGGACAGAAGGGCAATGAGCAGTTCTTC
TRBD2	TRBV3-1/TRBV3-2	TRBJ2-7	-	CASSRAGADEQYF	TGTGCCAGCAGCAGAGCGGGAGCGGACGAGCAGTACTTC